This TCR beta chain emerged from a study of cytomegalovirus exposure and HLA in healthy donors. The repertoire was sequenced with immunoSEQ multiplex PCR; TCRdb's copy has only in-frame clones and lacks some. This sample yields tens of thousands of clones, of which roughly 89% are seen a single time; less than 5% belongs to the top ten. Germline V gene sequence: CDR1 MDHEN, CDR2 SYDVKM. This CDR3 region has 14 residues. V was pared by 6 bases and J by 5 bases, with 14 bases between. Sequences were obtained from PBMCs. The genes are TRBV28 and TRBJ2-1; maybe TRBD2 (6 bases). This receptor was obtained from a woman aged 18 to 35 in good health and CMV-seropositive. The CDR3 protein is CASREEGDHNEQFF. DNA for the CDR3: TGTGCCAGCAGGGAGGAGGGTGACCACAATGAGCAGTTCTTC.